These T cell receptor beta chains were read from a single sample in a study of T cells in Graves' hyperthyroidism and ophthalmopathy. Each CDR3 protein gets one entry after TCRdb re-called the multiplex PCR reads with MiXCR. The data show about 570,000 distinct CDR3 sequences, with 11% to 15% seen just once and about 14% held by the top ten. Sequenced: blood. Receptors were obtained from a middle-aged woman with Graves' hyperthyroidism. Both conserved end residues are part of each CDR3. D genes are given only for firm matches. Only some rows state a clone size, as once, few, many or a class for expanded clones.

TRBJ2-7 - many TRBV5-1 CASSSGPGQPWDEQYF TGCGCCAGCAGCTCGGGACCAGGACAGCCATGGGACGAGCAGTACTTC
TRBJ2-1 TRBD1 - TRBV20-1 CSAKDRAKSSYNEQFF TGCAGTGCCAAGGACAGGGCTAAAAGCTCCTACAATGAGCAGTTCTTC
TRBJ2-5 - - TRBV5-4 CASSLAEHETQYF TGTGCCAGCAGCCTAGCAGAACATGAGACCCAGTACTTC
TRBJ2-3 TRBD2 many TRBV7-2 CASSLDRLAGGDTQYF TGTGCCAGCAGCTTAGATAGGCTAGCGGGAGGTGATACGCAGTATTTT
TRBJ2-1 TRBD2 - TRBV6-1 CASRRTSGSGDEQFF TGTGCCAGCAGGCGGACTAGCGGGAGCGGTGATGAGCAGTTCTTC
TRBJ2-7 TRBD2 many TRBV6-1 CASSSHTSGRYEQYF TGTGCCAGCAGTTCCCATACTAGCGGGAGATACGAGCAGTACTTC
TRBJ2-1 TRBD2 many TRBV24-1 CATSETPGTSGRAVEQFF TGTGCCACCAGTGAAACCCCCGGGACTAGCGGGAGGGCCGTTGAGCAGTTCTTC
TRBJ1-1 - - TRBV20-1 CSAPPSGAWGTEAFF TGCAGTGCCCCTCCATCGGGGGCGTGGGGCACTGAAGCTTTCTTT
TRBJ1-2 - - TRBV29-1 CSAHGASEGGYTF TGCAGCGCCCACGGGGCCAGCGAGGGTGGCTACACCTTC
TRBJ2-7 - many TRBV15 CATSSLTGAVYEQYF TGTGCCACCAGCAGTCTTACGGGAGCGGTCTACGAGCAGTACTTC
TRBJ2-7 - many TRBV5-1 CASSLGLTSPYEQYF TGCGCCAGCAGCTTGGGTCTAACTTCGCCCTACGAGCAGTACTTC
TRBJ2-4 TRBD1 - TRBV6-2/TRBV6-3 CASSSTTGGQAKNIQYF TGTGCCAGCAGTTCGACGACAGGGGGCCAGGCCAAAAACATTCAGTACTTC
TRBJ2-7 TRBD1 many TRBV11-2 CASNDRGDSYEQYF TGTGCCAGCAACGACAGGGGAGATTCCTACGAGCAGTACTTC
TRBJ2-5 - - TRBV2 CASERGASGTQYF TGTGCCAGTGAACGGGGGGCCTCGGGGACCCAGTACTTC
TRBJ2-7 - many TRBV30 CAGAAGVPYEQYF TGTGCCGGAGCAGCGGGCGTCCCTTACGAGCAGTACTTC
TRBJ2-1 - many TRBV3-1 CASSQVHAASNEQFF TGTGCCAGCAGCCAAGTTCACGCAGCCAGTAATGAGCAGTTCTTC
TRBJ2-7 - many TRBV6-1 CASLGGVPPYEQYF TGTGCCAGCTTGGGGGGTGTCCCGCCCTACGAGCAGTACTTC
TRBJ1-2 TRBD1 - TRBV9 CASSVAGQGNYGYTF TGTGCCAGCAGCGTAGCGGGACAGGGGAACTATGGCTACACCTTC
TRBJ1-1 - many TRBV3-1 CASSPLGGTEAFF TGTGCCAGCAGCCCCCTGGGGGGCACTGAAGCTTTCTTT
TRBJ2-7 TRBD2 few TRBV5-1 CASSFGTSDYEQYF TGCGCCAGCAGCTTTGGGACTAGCGACTACGAGCAGTACTTC
TRBJ1-1 - many TRBV2 CASSYTFRTENTEAFF TGTGCCAGCAGTTACACCTTCCGGACCGAGAACACTGAAGCTTTCTTT
TRBJ2-3 TRBD2 many TRBV3-1 CASSQVLLAGDPDTQYF TGTGCCAGCAGCCAGGTTTTACTAGCGGGAGATCCAGATACGCAGTATTTT
TRBJ2-7 TRBD1 many TRBV7-9 CATTRDREYEQYF TGTGCCACCACTCGGGACAGGGAATACGAGCAGTACTTC